Below, 24 T cell receptor beta chains from the same sample are listed, as sequenced in a study of OX40 agonist ivuxolimab in advanced cancers. The protocol was immunoSEQ multiplex PCR, while the TCRdb copy is restricted to in-frame clones and leaves out a portion. Of some 80,000 clones in the sample, approximately 92% were seen once. The source material was CD4+ or CD8+ T cells sorted from blood, sampled in a trial of the OX40 agonist ivuxolimab. The receptors were sampled from an adult with an advanced solid tumor such as melanoma, head and neck, liver or kidney cancer.

The chain joins TRBV15 to TRBJ2-1; D perhaps matches TRBD1 (6 bases). Germline-derived CDR1 and CDR2 are LNHNV and YYDKDF (reference sequence). This CDR3 has 13 residues. Trimming cost V 3 bases and J 12 bases, with 15 bases left between them. CDR3 nucleotides: TGTGCCACCAGCAGGGCCGACCCGACAGGGCAGTTCTTC. Its translation is CATSRADPTGQFF.

The rearrangement uses TRBV29-1 and TRBJ2-1; the match to TRBD2 covers 7 bases. The V gene's germline CDR1 is SQVTM and CDR2 ANQGSEA. The length of the CDR3 is 15 residues. The J segment lost 1 base and the V segment lost 5 bases, leaving 8 bases of the junction unmatched. CDR3 DNA sequence: TGCAGCGTTTCCACTGCGGGGGTATCCTACAATGAGCAGTTCTTC. Its translation: CSVSTAGVSYNEQFF.

This chain links TRBV11-2 with TRBJ2-2; 15 bases match TRBD2. Germline V lookup: CDR1 SGHAT, CDR2 FQNNGV. This CDR3 is 19 amino acids long. V lost 5 bases and J lost 0; bases outside the gene matches: 7. Here the CDR3 reads CASSQTGTSGGTNTGELFF. As DNA, the CDR3 is TGTGCCAGCAGCCAGACCGGGACTAGCGGGGGGACGAACACCGGGGAGCTGTTTTTT. The full variable domain, with the rest looked up from reference TRBV11-2 and TRBJ2-2, is EAGVAQSPRYKIIEKRQSVAFWCNPISGHATLYWYQQILGQGPKLLIQFQNNGVVDDSQLPKDRFSAERLKGVDSTLKIQPAKLEDSAVYLCASSQTGTSGGTNTGELFFGEGSRLTVL.

The V call is TRBV7-9, the J call TRBJ2-1; possible D gene TRBD1, 5 bases. V shed 4 bases and J shed 7 bases, with 8 bases lying between them. The length of the CDR3 is 12 residues. From germline, CDR1 is SEHNR and CDR2 FQNEAQ (reference sequence). As DNA, the CDR3 is TGTGCCAGCAGCTCGGACACAAATGAGCAGTTCTTC. It yields the protein CASSSDTNEQFF.

V gene TRBV6-5 combines with J gene TRBJ2-2; no clear D. The ends were cut back, 0 bases at V and 6 bases at J, with 11 bases in the middle. The CDR3 length is 15 residues. Germline lookup yields CDR1 MNHEY and CDR2 SVGAGI. The CDR3 sequence is CASSYSRGIAGELFF. The CDR3 DNA reads TGTGCCAGCAGTTACTCGAGAGGAATCGCCGGGGAGCTGTTTTTT.

The rearrangement links TRBV18 to TRBJ1-3; 7 positions agree with TRBD1. Germline CDR1 reads KGHSH; CDR2 reads LQKENI. V shed 0 bases and J 0 bases; nucleotides not matched to a gene: 2. There are 16 residues in the CDR3. For the CDR3, the DNA is TGTGCCAGCTCACCACCAACAGGGGACTCTGGAAACACCATATATTTT. It codes for CASSPPTGDSGNTIYF.

This clone was counted many times. The V and J genes are TRBV6-4 and TRBJ2-2; D possibly matches TRBD1 or TRBD2 (6 bases each). Germline V gene data show CDR1 as MRHNA and CDR2 as SNTAGT. This CDR3 comprises 14 residues. V was cut by 3 bases and J by 3 bases, with 8 bases left in between. The CDR3: CASSDGGHTGELFF. The CDR3 nucleotides read TGTGCCAGCAGTGATGGGGGGCACACCGGGGAGCTGTTTTTT.

Within the sample, this clone is medium-sized. A read error may account for a junction end that differs from germline. This rearrangement joins TRBV13 to TRBJ2-1, with D possibly TRBD1 on 5 matching bases. The CDR3 runs 8 residues. The germline V gene has CDR1 PRHDT and CDR2 FYEKMQ (reference sequence). CDR3 residues: CATLVGVF. The CDR3 DNA reads as TGTGCCACCTTGGTAGGGGTCTTC.

This rearrangement joins TRBV5-1 to TRBJ2-3, with 8 bases lining up with TRBD2. V lost 1 base, J lost 14 bases, and 6 bases stayed unmatched. The CDR3 contains 12 residues. Germline CDR1 reads SGHRS; CDR2 reads YFSETQ. CDR3 DNA sequence: TGCGCCAGCAGCTTGTGGCGGGGGGCCTCGTATTTT. This translates into CASSLWRGASYF.

The CDR3 spells CASSFATASYGYTF. The CDR3, as DNA: TGCGCCAGCAGCTTCGCGACAGCGAGCTATGGCTACACCTTC. The rearrangement links TRBV5-1 to TRBJ1-2; possibly TRBD1 for D (5 bases). Trimming removed 2 bases at V and 4 bases at J, with 12 bases between. This CDR3 contains 14 residues. Germline V CDR1 and CDR2: SGHRS, YFSETQ.

The rearrangement links TRBV11-2 to TRBJ2-3; no firm D call. This CDR3 contains 12 residues. Germline CDR1 reads SGHAT; CDR2 reads FQNNGV. The V and J ends lost 5 bases and 9 bases respectively, with 12 bases between them. The CDR3 reads CASSPSPPTQYF. The CDR3 DNA reads as TGTGCCAGCAGCCCCTCGCCGCCGACGCAGTATTTT.

This sequence joins TRBV7-6 and TRBJ2-7; no firm D call. Germline V gene sequence: CDR1 SGHVS, CDR2 FNYEAQ. Trimming stripped 4 bases from V and 6 bases from J, with 16 bases between. The CDR3 runs 14 residues. CDR3 residues: CASSSLGPIGEQYF. The CDR3, as DNA: TGTGCCAGCAGCTCCCTTGGGCCTATCGGCGAGCAGTACTTC.

This clone occurred once. As DNA, the CDR3 is TGTGCCAGCAGCGCCACAGGGGGCGAAGGGGGCGAGGAGCAGTACTTC. Encoded protein: CASSATGGEGGEEQYF. V is TRBV7-6 and J is TRBJ2-7; TRBD1 agrees at 9 bases. The CDR3 runs to 16 residues. After removal of 5 bases from V and 7 bases from J, the junction contained 15 bases not matched to a gene. Germline lookup yields CDR1 SGHVS and CDR2 FNYEAQ.

The chain recombines TRBV13 with TRBJ1-1; D is uncertain. CDR3 size: 15 residues. With 4 bases removed from V and 4 bases from J, the gap between germline ends came to 16 bases. Germline CDR1 PRHDT, CDR2 FYEKMQ (reference sequence). The CDR3 loop reads CASSYIPGTGTEAFF. CDR3 nucleotide sequence: TGTGCCAGCAGCTACATTCCGGGCACGGGCACTGAAGCTTTCTTT.

This clone counts as medium-sized. V gene TRBV27 combines with J gene TRBJ2-2, with D perhaps given as TRBD1 or TRBD2 (5 bases each). The length of the CDR3 is 15 residues. V dropped 7 bases and J dropped 1 base, with 13 bases sitting between them. Germline V gene data show CDR1 as MNHEY and CDR2 as SMNVEV (reference sequence). CDR3 sequence (DNA): TGTGCCAGCAACTCGGGACCCGTGAACACCGGGGAGCTGTTTTTT. Translation: CASNSGPVNTGELFF.

The gene calls are TRBV4-1 and TRBJ1-2; D not certain. The germline CDR1 and CDR2 sequences are MGHRA and YSYEKL. This CDR3 is 14 amino acids long. Trimming removed 0 bases from V and 0 bases from J, with 5 bases in between. CDR3 amino acids: CASSQDRSNYGYTF. Written as DNA, the CDR3 is TGCGCCAGCAGCCAAGACAGGTCTAACTATGGCTACACCTTC.

The V and J genes are TRBV10-1 and TRBJ2-7; D remains ambiguous. Trimming took off 2 bases at V and 0 bases at J, with 5 bases between the two ends. Germline values: CDR1 WNHNN, CDR2 SYGVQD (reference sequence). The CDR3 contains 13 residues. As DNA, the CDR3 is TGCGCCAGCAGTGAGGGGGTCTCCTACGAGCAGTACTTC. Translated: CASSEGVSYEQYF.

The chain couples TRBV4-1 to TRBJ1-1; D not resolved. V shed 0 bases and J shed 2 bases, with 13 bases lying between them. Germline CDR1 reads MGHRA; CDR2 reads YSYEKL. The CDR3 has 16 residues. The CDR3 DNA follows: TGCGCCAGCAGCCAAGATTCGCAATTGGGAAACACTGAAGCTTTCTTT. Translation: CASSQDSQLGNTEAFF.

This rearrangement joins TRBV7-9 to TRBJ1-2, with 8 bases matching TRBD1. V dropped 1 base and J dropped 8; count of bases not matched to a gene: 9. Germline CDR1 reads SEHNR; CDR2 reads FQNEAQ (reference sequence). CDR3 length equals 15 residues. The CDR3 here is CASSLDAGGVGGYTF. The CDR3 nucleotides are TGTGCCAGCAGCTTAGATGCAGGGGGCGTGGGCGGCTACACCTTC.

In its sample, this clone was seen a few times. The rearrangement uses TRBV13 and TRBJ2-7; D not resolved. CDR1 and CDR2 (germline): PRHDT, FYEKMQ (reference sequence). With 1 base removed from V and 2 bases from J, the gap between germline ends came to 9 bases. This CDR3 contains 14 residues. CDR3 loop: CASSLAVTAYEQYF. CDR3 nucleotide sequence: TGTGCCAGCAGCTTAGCTGTAACCGCCTACGAGCAGTACTTC.

This chain links TRBV4-3 with TRBJ1-5; a weak D match, TRBD1 (6 bases). The CDR3 totals 14 residues. Germline V CDR1 and CDR2: LGHNA, YSLEER. Trimming removed 1 base from V and 7 bases from J, with 11 bases in between. Written as DNA, the CDR3 is TGCGCCAGCAGCCAAGGGGCAGGGGACCAGCCCCAGCATTTT. This gives the protein CASSQGAGDQPQHF.

The chain has TRBV4-1 and TRBJ2-5; D is uncertain. The CDR3 loop spans 14 amino acids. The V and J ends lost 6 bases and 0 bases respectively, with 11 bases between them. From germline, CDR1 is MGHRA and CDR2 YSYEKL. CDR3: CASSPVENQETQYF. The DNA for the CDR3 is TGCGCCAGCAGTCCAGTAGAAAACCAAGAGACCCAGTACTTC.

This sequence joins TRBV6-1 and TRBJ2-7; 10 nucleotides line up with TRBD2. The J segment lost 3 bases and the V segment lost 4 bases, leaving 6 bases of the junction unmatched. Germline assignment: CDR1 MNHNS and CDR2 SASEGT. The CDR3 is 15 amino acids. CDR3 bases: TGTGCCAGCAGTGTTGGGACTAGCGCATTCTACGAGCAGTACTTC. It specifies CASSVGTSAFYEQYF.

The rearrangement links TRBV7-8 to TRBJ2-7; D remains ambiguous. Trimming removed 1 base at V and 1 base at J, with 8 bases between. This CDR3 comprises 14 residues. Germline CDR1 SGHVS, CDR2 FQNEAQ. The CDR3, as DNA: TGTGCCAGCAGCTTAGGGGTGGAGTCCTACGAGCAGTACTTC. Translating gives CASSLGVESYEQYF.